Given below is one T cell receptor (beta chain) in context. Antigen: not known. The data were taken from a study of cytomegalovirus exposure and HLA in healthy donors. Points from the study as a whole: Both high specificity and high sensitivity reportedly marked the classifier's diagnosis of cytomegalovirus status. Another analysis was done later, and it associated 16,951 TCR beta sequences with HLA alleles at 0.05 false discovery rate.

It was with 60 Vbeta and 13 Jbeta primers that the PCR ran. Profiled with immunoSEQ multiplex PCR; TCRdb holds only in-frame clones, not every one. The table lists 90,000 to 100,000 clones, under 90% of them singletons. In germline, CDR1 is SGHTA, CDR2 FQGNSA. This CDR3 is 15 amino acids long. V was trimmed by 3 bases and J by 4 bases, leaving 13 bases between them. Input material: PBMCs. This rearrangement joins TRBV7-2 to TRBJ2-1; possible D gene TRBD1, 5 bases. The source is a man aged 45-65 years in good health and CMV-seronegative. CDR3 bases: TGTGCCAGCAGCTTCTCGTCAGGGAAGTACAATGAGCAGTTCTTC. It yields the protein CASSFSSGKYNEQFF.